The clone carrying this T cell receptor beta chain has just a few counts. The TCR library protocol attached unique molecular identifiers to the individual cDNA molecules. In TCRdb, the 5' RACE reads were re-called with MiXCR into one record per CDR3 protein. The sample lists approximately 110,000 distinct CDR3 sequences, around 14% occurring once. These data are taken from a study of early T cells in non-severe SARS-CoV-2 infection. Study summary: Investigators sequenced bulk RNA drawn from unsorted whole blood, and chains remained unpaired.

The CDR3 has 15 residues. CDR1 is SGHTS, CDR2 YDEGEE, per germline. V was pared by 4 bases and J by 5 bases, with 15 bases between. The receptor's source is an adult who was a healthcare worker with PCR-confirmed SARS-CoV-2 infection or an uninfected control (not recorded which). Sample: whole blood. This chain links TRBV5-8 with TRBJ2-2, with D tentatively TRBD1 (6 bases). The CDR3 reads CASSPRGGWTGELFF. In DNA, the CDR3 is TGTGCCAGCAGCCCCCGAGGGGGATGGACCGGGGAGCTGTTTTTT.